The T cell receptor (beta chain) under discussion was sequenced for a study of blood T cell repertoires in COVID-19. Assay: immunoSEQ multiplex PCR; the TCRdb copy retains only in-frame clones and omits some. The sample has under 400,000 clones, 85% to 90% seen once. This CDR3 is 18 amino acids long. The V and J ends lost 2 bases and 0 bases respectively, with 17 bases between them. Germline V lookup: CDR1 MNHEY, CDR2 SMNVEV (reference sequence). A Seattle source enrolled patients during active infection and followed them longitudinally. The chain is built from TRBV27 and TRBJ2-1; weak D call: TRBD1 (6 bases). The specimen was peripheral blood. This sequence was found in a woman aged 30 to 39 with COVID-19, enrolled during active disease. As DNA, the CDR3 is TGTGCCAGCAGTTTAGAGGGGGTCGGAGGAAGCTCCTACAATGAGCAGTTCTTC. This sequence encodes CASSLEGVGGSSYNEQFF.